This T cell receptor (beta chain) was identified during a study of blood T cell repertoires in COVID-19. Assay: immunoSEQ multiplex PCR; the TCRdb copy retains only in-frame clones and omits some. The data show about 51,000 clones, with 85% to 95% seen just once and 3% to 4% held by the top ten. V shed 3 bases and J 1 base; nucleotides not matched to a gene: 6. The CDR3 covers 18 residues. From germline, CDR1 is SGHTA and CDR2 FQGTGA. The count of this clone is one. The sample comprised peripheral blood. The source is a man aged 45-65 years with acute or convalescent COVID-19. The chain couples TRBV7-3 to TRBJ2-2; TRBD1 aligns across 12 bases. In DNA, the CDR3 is TGTGCCAGCAGCTTCCCCGGGACAGGGGGCGGGAACACCGGGGAGCTGTTTTTT. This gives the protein CASSFPGTGGGNTGELFF.